Reported below is one T cell receptor (beta chain). Here immunoSEQ multiplex PCR was the method, and the copy in TCRdb shows in-frame clones only, minus some. The sample has 60,000 to 75,000 clones; around four fifths are singletons. V was shortened by 2 bases and J by 9 bases, with 14 bases between the two germline ends. Germline V CDR1 and CDR2: SGHVS, FQNEAQ. There are 15 residues in the CDR3. The data were taken from a study of neoadjuvant anti-PD-1 for oral cavity cancer. Study background: Patients mostly received three to four biweekly nivolumab doses at 3 mg/kg before surgery. Non-progressing patients received a fourth nivolumab dose near day 43, then surgery on days 50-56.

Patients were newly diagnosed with stage II-IVA oral cavity squamous cell carcinoma without prior systemic or radiation treatment. The sequences come from PBMCs, collected before nivolumab (anti-PD-1) treatment. The clonotype originates from a person aged 35-80 years with oral cavity squamous cell carcinoma. The rearrangement links TRBV7-8 to TRBJ1-6; a weak D match, TRBD1 (6 bases). The CDR3 is CASSLNREVRSPLHF. CDR3 sequence (DNA): TGTGCCAGCAGCTTAAACAGGGAGGTTCGTTCACCCCTCCACTTT.